These T cell receptor beta chains were read from a single sample in a study of PD-1 blockade in classical Hodgkin lymphoma. The method was immunoSEQ multiplex PCR; TCRdb's version includes in-frame clones alone and lacks a portion of them. The top ten clones hold 2.6% of a sample with over 60,000 clones, 93% of them seen once. Input material: peripheral blood mononuclear cells (PBMCs). The receptors here all came from a human donor with classical Hodgkin lymphoma. Each CDR3 is given with its conserved first and last residue. Fields, in order: V gene, D gene, clone size, J gene, CDR3 protein, CDR3 DNA. The D gene is left open where the match is weak. The size of a clone is reported for some rows only, either as once, few or many, or as a class for expanded clones.

v_call: TRBV18
d_call: TRBD1
clone_size: few
j_call: TRBJ1-1
cdr3_aa: CASSPLGGRTEAFF
cdr3_nt: TGTGCCAGCTCACCATTAGGGGGCAGGACTGAAGCTTTCTTT

v_call: TRBV29-1
d_call: NA
clone_size: NA
j_call: TRBJ2-7
cdr3_aa: CSVGGIDSSQQYF
cdr3_nt: TGCAGCGTTGGCGGGATTGACTCTTCGCAGCAGTACTTC

v_call: TRBV30
d_call: TRBD1
clone_size: NA
j_call: TRBJ1-2
cdr3_aa: CAWAGGGYYGYTF
cdr3_nt: TGTGCCTGGGCAGGGGGCGGGTACTATGGCTACACCTTC

v_call: TRBV19
d_call: NA
clone_size: NA
j_call: TRBJ1-2
cdr3_aa: CASSPRDRLGYTF
cdr3_nt: TGTGCCAGTAGTCCAAGGGATCGGTTGGGCTACACCTTC

v_call: TRBV11-2
d_call: NA
clone_size: NA
j_call: TRBJ2-7
cdr3_aa: CASSFWSPGEQYF
cdr3_nt: TGTGCCAGCAGCTTCTGGTCCCCTGGCGAGCAGTACTTC

v_call: TRBV18
d_call: NA
clone_size: medium-sized
j_call: TRBJ2-3
cdr3_aa: CASSADSGGTDTQYF
cdr3_nt: TGTGCCAGCTCAGCGGATAGCGGAGGCACAGATACGCAGTATTTT

v_call: TRBV27
d_call: TRBD1
clone_size: NA
j_call: TRBJ2-5
cdr3_aa: CASSYSDRDGTQYF
cdr3_nt: TGTGCCAGCAGTTACTCCGACAGGGACGGGACCCAGTACTTC

v_call: TRBV18
d_call: TRBD1
clone_size: few
j_call: TRBJ1-1
cdr3_aa: CASSLAGQVNTEAFF
cdr3_nt: TGTGCCAGCTCACTCGCGGGACAGGTGAACACTGAAGCTTTCTTT

v_call: TRBV30
d_call: NA
clone_size: NA
j_call: TRBJ1-2
cdr3_aa: CAWSVSGPVGGYTF
cdr3_nt: TGTGCCTGGAGTGTATCAGGGCCGGTCGGGGGCTACACCTTC

v_call: TRBV7-9
d_call: NA
clone_size: NA
j_call: TRBJ2-3
cdr3_aa: CASTGLYTDTQYF
cdr3_nt: TGTGCCAGCACAGGACTTTACACAGATACGCAGTATTTT

v_call: TRBV6-6
d_call: NA
clone_size: NA
j_call: TRBJ2-5
cdr3_aa: CASSLGVEHFGETQYF
cdr3_nt: TGTGCCAGCAGTTTAGGTGTGGAACATTTCGGGGAGACCCAGTACTTC

v_call: TRBV4-1
d_call: NA
clone_size: NA
j_call: TRBJ1-4
cdr3_aa: CASSQPRWEGVREKLFF
cdr3_nt: TGCGCCAGCAGCCAACCTCGATGGGAGGGGGTCCGTGAAAAACTGTTTTTT

v_call: TRBV7-2
d_call: TRBD1
clone_size: NA
j_call: TRBJ2-1
cdr3_aa: CASSLVVTGVGNEQFF
cdr3_nt: TGTGCCAGCAGCTTAGTGGTGACAGGGGTAGGGAATGAGCAGTTCTTC

v_call: TRBV5-6
d_call: NA
clone_size: NA
j_call: TRBJ1-1
cdr3_aa: CASSSDVLNTEAFF
cdr3_nt: TGTGCCAGCAGCTCCGACGTATTGAACACTGAAGCTTTCTTT

v_call: TRBV19
d_call: NA
clone_size: NA
j_call: TRBJ1-4
cdr3_aa: CASSIRQGMGGKLFF
cdr3_nt: TGTGCCAGTAGTATCCGCCAAGGGATGGGTGGAAAACTGTTTTTT

v_call: TRBV27
d_call: NA
clone_size: NA
j_call: TRBJ2-3
cdr3_aa: CASSRELMGTDTQYF
cdr3_nt: TGTGCCAGCAGCAGGGAGCTAATGGGGACAGATACGCAGTATTTT

v_call: TRBV28
d_call: NA
clone_size: NA
j_call: TRBJ2-1
cdr3_aa: CASSLTTTYNEQFF
cdr3_nt: TGTGCCAGCAGTTTAACCACTACCTACAATGAGCAGTTCTTC

v_call: TRBV7-9
d_call: NA
clone_size: NA
j_call: TRBJ2-3
cdr3_aa: CASSPRGDTQYF
cdr3_nt: TGTGCCAGCAGCCCGAGGGGAGATACGCAGTATTTT

v_call: TRBV28
d_call: NA
clone_size: once
j_call: TRBJ2-1
cdr3_aa: CASSSPGLYNEQFF
cdr3_nt: TGTGCCAGCAGTTCGCCCGGGCTCTACAATGAGCAGTTCTTC

v_call: TRBV19
d_call: NA
clone_size: NA
j_call: TRBJ1-2
cdr3_aa: CASSPFLGGGYGYTF
cdr3_nt: TGTGCCAGTAGTCCCTTCTTAGGTGGGGGCTATGGCTACACCTTC

v_call: TRBV28
d_call: NA
clone_size: NA
j_call: TRBJ2-1
cdr3_aa: CASSLGTGFPYNEQFF
cdr3_nt: TGTGCCAGCAGTTTGGGGACGGGCTTCCCCTACAATGAGCAGTTCTTC

v_call: TRBV28
d_call: TRBD1
clone_size: NA
j_call: TRBJ2-7
cdr3_aa: CASHSRDRDYEQYF
cdr3_nt: TGTGCCAGCCACTCCCGGGACAGGGACTACGAGCAGTACTTC

v_call: TRBV5-8
d_call: NA
clone_size: NA
j_call: TRBJ2-3
cdr3_aa: CASSLLLTKTDTQYF
cdr3_nt: TGTGCCAGCAGCTTATTACTCACTAAGACAGATACGCAGTATTTT

v_call: TRBV7-2
d_call: NA
clone_size: NA
j_call: TRBJ2-3
cdr3_aa: CASSPGLRGHTDTQYF
cdr3_nt: TGTGCCAGCAGCCCGGGGTTGCGAGGACACACAGATACGCAGTATTTT

v_call: TRBV5-1
d_call: TRBD1
clone_size: NA
j_call: TRBJ1-1
cdr3_aa: CASSLATGGTEAFF
cdr3_nt: TGCGCCAGCAGCTTGGCCACAGGGGGCACTGAAGCTTTCTTT

v_call: TRBV13
d_call: NA
clone_size: NA
j_call: TRBJ2-6
cdr3_aa: CASSVGTRAGANVLTF
cdr3_nt: TGTGCCAGCAGCGTCGGGACTCGGGCTGGGGCCAACGTCCTGACTTTC

v_call: TRBV7-9
d_call: NA
clone_size: NA
j_call: TRBJ2-3
cdr3_aa: CASSLGVSSTDTQYF
cdr3_nt: TGTGCCAGCAGCTTAGGCGTCTCTAGCACAGATACGCAGTATTTT

v_call: TRBV6-1
d_call: TRBD1
clone_size: NA
j_call: TRBJ1-2
cdr3_aa: CASSDDRGIGGYTF
cdr3_nt: TGTGCCAGCAGTGACGACAGGGGGATAGGCGGCTACACCTTC

v_call: TRBV25-1
d_call: TRBD1
clone_size: NA
j_call: TRBJ2-3
cdr3_aa: CASSTGGIGTDTQYF
cdr3_nt: TGTGCCAGCAGTACAGGGGGTATTGGCACAGATACGCAGTATTTT

v_call: TRBV28
d_call: NA
clone_size: NA
j_call: TRBJ1-4
cdr3_aa: CASSLPERPRVFF
cdr3_nt: TGTGCCAGCAGCCTCCCGGAGCGCCCGAGGGTGTTTTTT

v_call: TRBV7-9
d_call: TRBD1
clone_size: NA
j_call: TRBJ2-3
cdr3_aa: CASSSTGQGFTQYF
cdr3_nt: TGTGCCAGCAGCTCGACCGGACAGGGCTTTACGCAGTATTTT

v_call: TRBV19
d_call: TRBD2
clone_size: once
j_call: TRBJ2-5
cdr3_aa: CASSIGSGSGSNLETQYF
cdr3_nt: TGTGCCAGTAGTATTGGCTCTGGGAGCGGGAGTAACTTGGAGACCCAGTACTTC

v_call: TRBV11-2
d_call: TRBD1
clone_size: NA
j_call: TRBJ1-1
cdr3_aa: CASRDRDRTLNTEAFF
cdr3_nt: TGTGCCAGCAGGGACCGGGACAGGACTCTGAACACTGAAGCTTTCTTT

v_call: TRBV21-1
d_call: NA
clone_size: once
j_call: TRBJ1-5
cdr3_aa: CASSKRISFSNQPQHF
cdr3_nt: TGTGCCAGCAGCAAACGCATCAGTTTCAGCAATCAGCCCCAGCATTTT

v_call: TRBV27
d_call: NA
clone_size: NA
j_call: TRBJ1-6
cdr3_aa: CASSLEGPSYNSPLHF
cdr3_nt: TGTGCCAGCAGTTTAGAAGGGCCCTCCTATAATTCACCCCTCCACTTT

v_call: TRBV6-6
d_call: TRBD2
clone_size: NA
j_call: TRBJ2-2
cdr3_aa: CASSYSGQYTGELFF
cdr3_nt: TGTGCCAGCAGTTATAGCGGGCAGTACACCGGGGAGCTGTTTTTT

v_call: TRBV4-1
d_call: TRBD1
clone_size: NA
j_call: TRBJ1-2
cdr3_aa: CASSHSPRHSGTENGYTF
cdr3_nt: TGCGCCAGCAGCCACTCCCCGCGCCATTCCGGGACAGAGAATGGCTACACCTTC

v_call: TRBV28
d_call: TRBD2
clone_size: NA
j_call: TRBJ2-5
cdr3_aa: CASSRLAGEGTQYF
cdr3_nt: TGTGCCAGCAGTAGACTAGCGGGAGAGGGGACCCAGTACTTC

v_call: TRBV19
d_call: NA
clone_size: NA
j_call: TRBJ1-1
cdr3_aa: CASSSSAGWYTEAFF
cdr3_nt: TGTGCCAGTAGTTCCAGCGCAGGGTGGTACACTGAAGCTTTCTTT

v_call: TRBV29-1
d_call: NA
clone_size: NA
j_call: TRBJ2-1
cdr3_aa: CSVRVLGSKDNEQFF
cdr3_nt: TGCAGCGTTAGGGTTCTGGGATCAAAGGACAATGAGCAGTTCTTC

v_call: TRBV7-9
d_call: NA
clone_size: NA
j_call: TRBJ2-7
cdr3_aa: CASSYQVGPLNYEQYF
cdr3_nt: TGTGCCAGCAGCTATCAAGTGGGCCCCCTTAACTACGAGCAGTACTTC

v_call: TRBV27
d_call: TRBD2
clone_size: NA
j_call: TRBJ2-1
cdr3_aa: CASSSPLAGHNEQFF
cdr3_nt: TGTGCCAGCAGTTCTCCACTAGCGGGGCACAATGAGCAGTTCTTC

v_call: TRBV9
d_call: NA
clone_size: NA
j_call: TRBJ2-1
cdr3_aa: CASSVLQDTYNEQFF
cdr3_nt: TGTGCCAGCAGCGTACTCCAGGACACCTACAATGAGCAGTTCTTC

v_call: TRBV7-9
d_call: NA
clone_size: NA
j_call: TRBJ2-7
cdr3_aa: CASSPTFREQYF
cdr3_nt: TGTGCCAGCAGCCCTACTTTCCGCGAGCAGTACTTC

v_call: TRBV7-8
d_call: TRBD1
clone_size: NA
j_call: TRBJ1-2
cdr3_aa: CASSLFNRGAGYTF
cdr3_nt: TGTGCCAGCAGCTTGTTCAACAGGGGAGCGGGCTACACCTTC

v_call: TRBV18
d_call: NA
clone_size: NA
j_call: TRBJ2-7
cdr3_aa: CASSPGGEQYF
cdr3_nt: TGTGCCAGCTCACCCGGGGGCGAGCAGTACTTC

v_call: TRBV5-4
d_call: NA
clone_size: NA
j_call: TRBJ1-5
cdr3_aa: CASSLGSHQPQHF
cdr3_nt: TGTGCCAGCAGCTTGGGCAGCCATCAGCCCCAGCATTTT

v_call: TRBV25-1
d_call: TRBD1
clone_size: NA
j_call: TRBJ2-7
cdr3_aa: CASSALQGSYEQYF
cdr3_nt: TGTGCCAGCAGTGCGCTACAGGGGTCCTACGAGCAGTACTTC

v_call: TRBV6-6
d_call: NA
clone_size: once
j_call: TRBJ2-2
cdr3_aa: CASSYSISGAPGELFF
cdr3_nt: TGTGCCAGCAGTTACTCGATTTCGGGGGCCCCCGGGGAGCTGTTTTTT

v_call: TRBV6-6
d_call: TRBD2
clone_size: NA
j_call: TRBJ2-1
cdr3_aa: CASTAAGGPNNEQFF
cdr3_nt: TGTGCCAGCACGGCGGCGGGGGGACCCAACAATGAGCAGTTCTTC

v_call: TRBV5-1
d_call: NA
clone_size: NA
j_call: TRBJ1-3
cdr3_aa: CASSITGYPGNTIYF
cdr3_nt: TGCGCCAGCAGCATTACAGGATACCCTGGAAACACCATATATTTT

v_call: TRBV5-4
d_call: NA
clone_size: NA
j_call: TRBJ1-2
cdr3_aa: CASSLGTGKSYTF
cdr3_nt: TGTGCCAGCAGCTTAGGGACCGGTAAAAGCTACACCTTC

v_call: TRBV6-5
d_call: NA
clone_size: NA
j_call: TRBJ2-3
cdr3_aa: CASSYGASESTDTQYF
cdr3_nt: TGTGCCAGCAGTTACGGCGCTAGCGAGAGCACAGATACGCAGTATTTT